These 10 T cell receptor beta chains came from one sample sequenced in a study of T-cell memory formation after mild COVID-19. TCRdb independently ran MiXCR on the 5' RACE reads; one entry per CDR3 protein. Found here are a few hundred thousand distinct CDR3 sequences, roughly 23% of them singletons; the top ten hold around an eighth. The sequencing sample was made of PBMCs or a T cell subset sorted from them (not recorded which). The receptor source for this set is an adult woman who had mild COVID-19 (a few samples of this study predate the infection). Cell type and time point are not known.

The genes are TRBV20-1 and TRBJ2-7, with 12 bases matching TRBD2. The length of the CDR3 is 16 residues. J was trimmed by 2 bases and V by 4 bases; bases with no gene match: 9. CDR1 is DFQATT, CDR2 SNEGSKA, per germline (reference sequence). CDR3 loop: CSAKLAGGSLTYEQYF. The CDR3 DNA reads TGCAGTGCTAAACTAGCGGGAGGTTCCTTAACCTACGAGCAGTACTTC.

This clonotype was seen repeatedly, ten times or more. V gene TRBV7-9 combines with J gene TRBJ2-2; no reliable D call. The germline V and J ends were trimmed by 1 base and 2 bases, with 5 bases remaining between them. CDR3 length: 14 residues. Germline V gene data show CDR1 as SEHNR and CDR2 as FQNEAQ (reference sequence). The CDR3 sequence: CASSLGTNTGELFF. Here the CDR3 DNA reads TGTGCCAGCAGCTTAGGAACCAACACCGGGGAGCTGTTTTTT.

This chain joins TRBV7-6 and TRBJ2-1; either TRBD1 or TRBD2 may supply D (5 bases each). The CDR3 runs to 15 residues. V lost 3 bases, J lost 12 bases, and 21 bases lay in between. Germline loops: CDR1 SGHVS, CDR2 FNYEAQ. CDR3 in amino acids: CASSLAPGPEKGQFF. The CDR3, as DNA: TGTGCCAGCAGCTTGGCCCCGGGACCAGAGAAAGGGCAGTTCTTC.

This chain links TRBV27 with TRBJ2-1, with 9 nucleotides matching TRBD1. After removal of 5 bases from V and 9 bases from J, the junction contained 5 bases not matched to a gene. Germline CDR1 reads MNHEY; CDR2 reads SMNVEV (reference sequence). This CDR3 contains 13 residues. The CDR3 coding sequence is TGTGCCAGCAGTGGGGACAGGGAGGGTGAGCAGTTCTTC. Encoded protein: CASSGDREGEQFF.

This clonotype occurred many times. The V and J genes are TRBV7-8 and TRBJ2-3; the match to TRBD2 covers 11 bases. Germline V gene lookup returns CDR1 SGHVS and CDR2 FQNEAQ. This CDR3 contains 17 residues. V dropped 1 base and J dropped 5; count of bases not matched to a gene: 8. CDR3 bases: TGTGCCAGCAGCTTAGACATAGCGGGGGGGCTTAGAGATACGCAGTATTTT. This translates into CASSLDIAGGLRDTQYF.

This clonotype has only a few counts. The chain has TRBV6-1 and TRBJ2-3; TRBD1 or TRBD2 may be the D gene (5 bases each). The CDR3 is made up of 14 amino acids. Germline V gene lookup returns CDR1 MNHNS and CDR2 SASEGT. The ends were cut back, 0 bases at V and 9 bases at J, with 13 bases in the middle. CDR3 sequence: CASSEAGVIDTQYF. The CDR3 nucleotides are TGTGCCAGCAGTGAAGCGGGGGTTATTGACACGCAGTATTTT.

This rearrangement joins TRBV30 to TRBJ1-2; a possible D gene is TRBD1 (6 bases). Germline V gene lookup returns CDR1 GTSNPN and CDR2 SVGIG (reference sequence). There are 13 residues in the CDR3. Trimming took off 0 bases at V and 7 bases at J, with 12 bases between the two ends. Written as DNA, the CDR3 is TGTGCCTGGAGTGTTGGGGGCCTTGGTGGCTACACCTTC. Translated: CAWSVGGLGGYTF. The whole variable domain, filled in from reference TRBV30 and TRBJ1-2, reads SQTIHQWPATLVQPVGSPLSLECTVEGTSNPNLYWYRQAAGRGLQLLFYSVGIGQISSEVPQNLSASRPQDRQFILSSKKLLLSDSGFYLCAWSVGGLGGYTFGSGTRLTVV.

In this sample, this clonotype turned up a few times. V and J are TRBV11-2 and TRBJ2-1; possibly TRBD2 for D (5 bases). The V gene's germline CDR1 is SGHAT and CDR2 FQNNGV. The CDR3 totals 17 residues. V was shortened by 5 bases and J by 2 bases, with 19 bases between the two germline ends. The CDR3 sequence is CASSPPGGRRTYNEQFF. In DNA, the CDR3 is TGTGCCAGCAGCCCACCGGGCGGGCGCCGAACCTACAATGAGCAGTTCTTC.

This clonotype was seen more than once but under ten times. The V gene is TRBV24-1, the J gene TRBJ2-1, with D unclear. V lost 0 bases, J lost 10 bases, and 9 bases lay in between. This CDR3 has 13 amino acids. Germline lookup yields CDR1 KGHDR and CDR2 SFDVKD. CDR3 amino acids: CATSDLPHREQFF. CDR3 DNA: TGTGCCACCAGTGATTTGCCCCACAGAGAGCAGTTCTTC.

This clonotype was observed a handful of times. The J gene is TRBJ2-3, the V gene TRBV4-1; D uncertain. Germline CDR1 reads MGHRA; CDR2 reads YSYEKL. The CDR3 extends over 13 amino acids. Trimming pared 1 base from V and 6 bases from J, leaving 8 bases between. Here the CDR3 reads CASSQVPFDTQYF. In nucleotides, the CDR3 is TGCGCCAGCAGCCAAGTCCCATTTGATACGCAGTATTTT.